Each of the 28 T cell receptor beta chains below was sequenced from the same sample in a study of quantifying T cell responses using KT2 cells. Study information: Reverse transcription used primers in the TCR alpha and beta constant regions.

A single-stranded UMI oligo with SP2 sequence was ligated to cDNA 3' ends. An equimolar mix of RC1.1 and RC1.2 primed the beta chain across TRBC1 and TRBC2. TCRdb processed the UMI-ligation and nested PCR reads anew with MiXCR; each CDR3 protein has one entry. Found here are 60,000 or so distinct CDR3 sequences, roughly 12% of them singletons; the top ten hold around 9.9%. The sequencing sample was made of PBMCs spiked with cells of the T cell clone KT2. These receptor sequences come from a human donor.

This clonotype has at least ten counts. The J gene is TRBJ1-2, the V gene TRBV14; the D is unclear. CDR1 and CDR2 (germline): SGHDN, FVKESK. The V end was cut by 4 bases, the J end by 4 bases, with 10 bases between. The CDR3 sequence is 13 residues long. This CDR3 reads CASSPTFPYGYTF. The DNA of the CDR3 is TGTGCCAGCAGCCCGACATTTCCCTATGGCTACACCTTC.

The chain joins TRBV12-3 or TRBV12-4 to TRBJ1-1, with D possibly TRBD1 on 5 matching bases. V was cut by 7 bases and J by 4 bases, with 22 bases left in between. The CDR3 is 16 residues long. CDR3 nucleotides: TGTGCCAGCATCCTGGGGCAGGGTTCGAGGAGCACTGAAGCTTTCTTT. Protein: CASILGQGSRSTEAFF.

The chain carries TRBV20-1 and TRBJ2-5; D uncertain. The V and J ends lost 6 bases and 0 bases respectively, with 17 bases between them. The length of the CDR3 is 15 residues. CDR1 is DFQATT and CDR2 is SNEGSKA in the germline V gene (reference sequence). CDR3 DNA sequence: TGCAGTGCCCACGTTTACGGGTGGTACCAAGAGACCCAGTACTTC. It codes for CSAHVYGWYQETQYF.

The chain links TRBV6-6 to TRBJ1-5; 7 bases are shared with TRBD1. Germline CDR1 is MNHNY and CDR2 is SVGAGI (reference sequence). V lost 4 bases and J lost 2; bases outside the gene matches: 5. The CDR3 length is 15 residues. CDR3: CASSSGGMGNQPQHF. In nucleotides, the CDR3 is TGTGCCAGCAGTTCAGGGGGTATGGGCAATCAGCCCCAGCATTTT.

The chain has TRBV12-3 or TRBV12-4 and TRBJ1-3; D call uncertain. Trimming removed 7 bases at V and 4 bases at J, with 8 bases between. This CDR3 contains 12 residues. In nucleotides, the CDR3 is TGTGCCAGCACCCACGCCGGAAACACCATATATTTT. Residues: CASTHAGNTIYF.

This clonotype was seen a few times. The chain employs TRBV6-5 and TRBJ2-3, with TRBD2 matching over 9 bases. The CDR3 length is 15 residues. The V segment lost 7 bases and the J segment 3 bases; nucleotides outside the gene matches: 8. Germline-derived CDR1 and CDR2 are MNHEY and SVGAGI. CDR3: CASTTGTSWTDTQYF. CDR3 in DNA: TGTGCCAGCACCACCGGGACTAGCTGGACAGATACGCAGTATTTT.

Only a few counts were recorded for this clonotype. CDR3 region: CSASVVGVGDTQYF. The CDR3 DNA follows: TGCAGTGCTAGTGTGGTAGGGGTCGGAGATACGCAGTATTTT. The chain uses TRBV20-1 and TRBJ2-3, with D perhaps TRBD1 (5 bases). Trimming pared 3 bases from V and 5 bases from J, leaving 15 bases between. CDR3 size: 14 residues. Germline-derived CDR1 and CDR2 are DFQATT and SNEGSKA (reference sequence).

This clonotype came up many times. J is TRBJ1-1 and V is TRBV6-2 or TRBV6-3; possibly TRBD1 for D (5 bases). Germline CDR1 reads MNHEY; CDR2 reads SVGEGT. With 0 bases removed from V and 9 bases from J, the gap between germline ends came to 8 bases. The length of the CDR3 is 12 residues. CDR3 region: CASSYSQGQAFF. The CDR3 bases are TGTGCCAGCAGTTACTCCCAGGGACAAGCTTTCTTT.

This clonotype came up many times. The chain combines TRBV5-5 with TRBJ2-1; 9 positions agree with TRBD2. This CDR3 has 15 amino acids. Germline trimming cut 5 bases from V and 9 bases from J; bases unmatched to any gene: 12. Germline-derived CDR1 and CDR2 are SGHKS and YYEKEE (reference sequence). CDR3 sequence: CASSLLRGGRAEQFF. The CDR3 DNA is TGTGCCAGCAGTCTATTGCGGGGGGGCCGGGCTGAGCAGTTCTTC.

This chain joins TRBV12-3 or TRBV12-4 and TRBJ2-3; TRBD2 matches 7 bases. J gave up 2 bases and V 1 base, and 6 bases lay outside the gene matches. The CDR3 sequence is 16 residues long. In DNA, the CDR3 is TGTGCCAGCAGTTTAGTGGGACTAATTATCACAGATACGCAGTATTTT. It specifies CASSLVGLIITDTQYF.

At least ten counts were recorded for this clonotype. The chain carries TRBV11-3 and TRBJ2-1; TRBD1 matches 9 bases. CDR1 is SGHNT, CDR2 YENEEA, per germline. There are 14 residues in the CDR3. V was pared by 1 base and J by 10 bases, with 5 bases of the junction left unmatched. DNA for the CDR3: TGTGCCAGCAGCTTAGGGACAGGGGTGGGGGAGCAGTTCTTC. This codes for CASSLGTGVGEQFF.

The rearrangement joins TRBV28 to TRBJ1-5, with 8 bases identical to TRBD1. The CDR3 extends over 19 amino acids. J was trimmed by 0 bases and V by 6 bases; bases with no gene match: 16. Germline V gene data show CDR1 as MDHEN and CDR2 as SYDVKM. The CDR3 DNA is TGTGCCAGCAGAAGATCCGGGACAGGTGTGCTTTATAGCAATCAGCCCCAGCATTTT. It codes for CASRRSGTGVLYSNQPQHF.

This clonotype showed up many times. The rearrangement joins TRBV7-9 to TRBJ1-1; D is unclear. Germline loops: CDR1 SEHNR, CDR2 FQNEAQ (reference sequence). Trimming pared 2 bases from V and 6 bases from J, leaving 4 bases between. The CDR3 consists of 11 residues. This CDR3 is CASSLLAEAFF. As DNA, the CDR3 is TGTGCCAGCAGCTTATTGGCTGAAGCTTTCTTT.

The V and J genes are TRBV6-2 or TRBV6-3 and TRBJ1-5, with D unresolved. The V gene lost 0 bases and the J gene lost 9 bases, with 12 bases spanning the gap. Looked up from germline, CDR1 is MNHEY and CDR2 is SVGEGT. The CDR3 runs to 14 residues. The CDR3 nucleotides are TGTGCCAGCAGTTACTCGAACCGCGCTTCGCCCCAGCATTTT. It translates to CASSYSNRASPQHF.

This clonotype was detected ten times or more. This chain links TRBV10-2 with TRBJ2-3; D may correspond to TRBD1 or TRBD2 (5 bases each). CDR1 is WSHSY, CDR2 SAAADI, per germline. CDR3 length: 14 residues. The V end lost 7 bases, the J end lost 2 bases, and 13 bases lay between the germline ends. DNA for the CDR3: TGCGCCAGCACTGGGGACCCTTACACAGATACGCAGTATTTT. Its translation is CASTGDPYTDTQYF.

V is TRBV15 and J is TRBJ2-3; no clear D gene. This CDR3 comprises 13 residues. CDR1 and CDR2 from the germline V gene are LNHNV and YYDKDF (reference sequence). Trimming pared 3 bases from V and 5 bases from J, leaving 9 bases between. The CDR3 reads CATSRPPLDTQYF. DNA for the CDR3: TGTGCCACCAGCAGGCCCCCACTAGATACGCAGTATTTT.

In this sample, this clonotype turned up a few times. V and J are TRBV5-1 and TRBJ2-7, with D tentatively TRBD1 (6 bases). This CDR3 comprises 14 residues. Between the trimmed V and J ends, which lost 3 bases and 3 bases, there was a span of 13 bases. The V gene's germline CDR1 is SGHRS and CDR2 YFSETQ. Written as DNA, the CDR3 is TGCGCCAGCAGCTCTCGGACAGAGAACTACGAGCAGTACTTC. It yields the protein CASSSRTENYEQYF.

This clonotype was detected only a few times. J is TRBJ1-3 and V is TRBV2, with D possibly being TRBD1 (5 bases). The CDR3 is 14 amino acids. Trimming left V 7 bases short and J 3 bases short, with 13 bases between. CDR1 is SNHLY, CDR2 FYNNEI, per germline. CDR3: CASKEQGYGNTIYF. Here the CDR3 DNA reads TGTGCCAGCAAAGAGCAGGGTTATGGAAACACCATATATTTT. The full variable domain, rest sourced from reference TRBV2 and TRBJ1-3, is EPEVTQTPSHQVTQMGQEVILRCVPISNHLYFYWYRQILGQKVEFLVSFYNNEISEKSEIFDDQFSVERPDGSNFTLKIRSTKLEDSAMYFCASKEQGYGNTIYFGEGSWLTVV.

The gene calls are TRBV20-1 and TRBJ1-5; D unresolved. Germline lookup yields CDR1 DFQATT and CDR2 SNEGSKA (reference sequence). This CDR3 comprises 13 residues. V lost 0 bases and J lost 14, with 17 bases in between. As DNA, the CDR3 is TGCAGTGCTAGAGATCTTCGGGTAAGGGATGAGCATTTT. Translation: CSARDLRVRDEHF.

The rearrangement joins TRBV20-1 to TRBJ2-7; TRBD2 aligns across 9 bases. This CDR3 is 17 amino acids long. Germline CDR1 is DFQATT and CDR2 is SNEGSKA (reference sequence). Losses at the gene ends were 6 bases for V and 5 bases for J; bases not matched to a gene: 20. DNA for the CDR3: TGCAGTGCCCAACCGAAACTAGCGGGCTTTTTCCCCCACGAGCAGTACTTC. It translates to CSAQPKLAGFFPHEQYF.

At least ten counts were recorded for this clonotype. This chain joins TRBV4-2 and TRBJ1-1, with D possibly matching TRBD1 (5 bases). Germline V gene data show CDR1 as LGHNA and CDR2 as YNFKEQ. Trimming took 4 bases from V and 1 from J, leaving 16 bases between them. The CDR3 sequence is 16 residues long. Written as DNA, the CDR3 is TGTGCCAGCAGCCCCGTCCATAACGGACAGAACACTGAAGCTTTCTTT. It specifies CASSPVHNGQNTEAFF.

This clonotype has only a few counts. This sequence joins TRBV14 and TRBJ1-4; D remains unclear. The V and J ends lost 2 bases and 3 bases respectively, with 7 bases between them. Per germline, CDR1 SGHDN and CDR2 FVKESK. The CDR3 length is 14 residues. The DNA for the CDR3 is TGTGCCAGCAGCCAAATACTACCTAATGAAAAACTGTTTTTT. It translates to CASSQILPNEKLFF.

This chain uses TRBV19 with TRBJ2-3; TRBD2 might be the D (6 bases). Germline V gene lookup returns CDR1 LNHDA and CDR2 SQIVND (reference sequence). This CDR3 spans 16 amino acids. V was pared by 3 bases and J by 4 bases, with 17 bases between. The CDR3 DNA is TGTGCCAGTAGTATTAACACGGGAGATCGGGCAGATACGCAGTATTTT. Its protein is CASSINTGDRADTQYF.

Only a few counts were recorded for this clonotype. This chain joins TRBV12-3 or TRBV12-4 and TRBJ1-5; possible D gene TRBD1, 6 bases. The CDR3 has 15 amino acids. Trimming left V 5 bases short and J 7 bases short, with 18 bases between. Here the CDR3 DNA reads TGTGCCAGCAGTCTTTCCGACAGGCACGGGCAGCCCCAGCATTTT. It specifies CASSLSDRHGQPQHF.

In its sample, this clonotype was seen a few times. The chain recombines TRBV5-6 with TRBJ2-7; 13 positions match TRBD2. The CDR3 has 15 residues. With V trimmed by 4 bases and J by 6 bases, 7 bases remained unmatched. Looked up from germline, CDR1 is SGHDT and CDR2 is YYEEEE. DNA of the CDR3: TGTGCCAGCAGCCCTGGACTAGCGGGAGTCTCCGAGCAGTACTTC. Its protein product is CASSPGLAGVSEQYF.

The chain uses TRBV5-1 and TRBJ2-5, with D unresolved. Germline V gene data show CDR1 as SGHRS and CDR2 as YFSETQ. This CDR3 contains 12 residues. Trimming cost V 4 bases and J 2 bases, with 6 bases left between them. The CDR3 region is CASSHFQETQYF. CDR3 nucleotide sequence: TGCGCCAGCAGCCATTTTCAAGAGACCCAGTACTTC. Full variable domain (missing parts from reference TRBV5-1 and TRBJ2-5): KAGVTQTPRYLIKTRGQQVTLSCSPISGHRSVSWYQQTPGQGLQFLFEYFSETQRNKGNFPGRFSGRQFSNSRSEMNVSTLELGDSALYLCASSHFQETQYFGPGTRLLVL.

The table lists this clonotype with a few counts. The chain recombines TRBV10-3 with TRBJ1-1; 9 nucleotides agree with TRBD1. The CDR3 totals 14 residues. Trimming removed 6 bases from V and 7 bases from J; junction bases left unmatched: 9. Per the germline V gene, CDR1 is ENHRY and CDR2 is SYGVKD. DNA for the CDR3: TGTGCCATCAGCCCGGGACAGGGAACGGTTGAAGCTTTCTTT. Its protein product is CAISPGQGTVEAFF.

This clonotype was recorded many times. The chain carries TRBV27 and TRBJ2-1; TRBD2 aligns across 10 bases. From germline, CDR1 is MNHEY and CDR2 SMNVEV (reference sequence). Trimming removed 5 bases from V and 6 bases from J; junction bases left unmatched: 10. CDR3 size: 16 residues. The CDR3 region has the DNA TGTGCCAGCAGTCCAACCCCAAGCGGGGGGGGCAATGAGCAGTTCTTC. It codes for CASSPTPSGGGNEQFF.